This TCR beta chain was profiled in a study of blood T cell repertoires in COVID-19. Turning to the study itself: Specimens from acute and convalescent COVID-19 originated in the United States, Italy and Spain. PBMCs, B-cell-depleted T cells, or T cells were the source of the cDNA or gDNA that made up the material.

There are 16 residues in the CDR3. Germline CDR1 and CDR2: SGDLS and YYNGEE. With V trimmed by 0 bases and J by 7 bases, 9 bases remained unmatched. Authors' methods: Amplified reference gene primers provided the basis for estimating nucleated cell counts. Method: immunoSEQ multiplex PCR; TCRdb's copy keeps in-frame clones and lacks some. The DNA gave D and trimming, while V, J and clone size come from that table. The sample lists nearly 110,000 clones, roughly 84% occurring once. The sequencing sample was made of peripheral blood. This chain uses TRBV9 with TRBJ2-2, with 7 bases matching TRBD1. The clonotype originates from a human donor in a cohort sampled during active COVID-19. CDR3 in DNA: TGTGCCAGCAGCGTAGGATCGGACAGGAAGGGCGGGGAGCTGTTTTTT. Its protein product is CASSVGSDRKGGELFF.